This TCR beta chain originates from a study of cytomegalovirus exposure and HLA in healthy donors. Profiling relied on immunoSEQ multiplex PCR, and the TCRdb table lists in-frame clones only, not all of them. Of a few hundred thousand clones in the sample, about nine tenths were seen once. From germline, CDR1 is SGDLS and CDR2 YYNGEE. The CDR3 is made up of 14 amino acids. V lost 4 bases to trimming and J lost 3 bases, with 13 bases between them. This receptor was identified in a woman in her twenties or thirties in good health and CMV-seronegative. The rearrangement uses TRBV9 and TRBJ1-1; TRBD1 is a possible D gene (5 bases). The sample taken for sequencing was PBMCs. The CDR3 here is CASSPPAGYTEAFF. The CDR3 DNA is TGTGCCAGCAGCCCCCCGGCAGGGTACACTGAAGCTTTCTTT.